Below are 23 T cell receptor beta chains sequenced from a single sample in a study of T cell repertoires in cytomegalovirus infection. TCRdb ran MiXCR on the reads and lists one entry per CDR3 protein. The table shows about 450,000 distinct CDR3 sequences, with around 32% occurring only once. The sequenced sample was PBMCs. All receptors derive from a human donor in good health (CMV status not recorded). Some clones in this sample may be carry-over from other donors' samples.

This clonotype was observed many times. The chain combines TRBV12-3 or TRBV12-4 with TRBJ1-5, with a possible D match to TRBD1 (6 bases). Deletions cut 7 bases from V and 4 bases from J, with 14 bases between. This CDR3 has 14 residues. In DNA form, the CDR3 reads TGTGCCAGCATCATAGGGGGAGGGAATCAGCCCCAGCATTTT. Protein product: CASIIGGGNQPQHF.

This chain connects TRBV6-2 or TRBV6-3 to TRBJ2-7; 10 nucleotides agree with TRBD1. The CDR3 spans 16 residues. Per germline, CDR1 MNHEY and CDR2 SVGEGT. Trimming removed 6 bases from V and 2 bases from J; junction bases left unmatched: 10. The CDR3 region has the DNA TGTGCCAGCAGATACACCCCGGGACAGGGGCCCTACGAGCAGTACTTC. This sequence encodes CASRYTPGQGPYEQYF.

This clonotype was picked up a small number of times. This chain's CDR3 is CASSQQGLMNTEAFF. In nucleotides, the CDR3 is TGCGCCAGCAGCCAGCAGGGGCTTATGAACACTGAAGCTTTCTTT. V and J are TRBV4-1 and TRBJ1-1, with TRBD1 as a possible D gene (6 bases). The length of the CDR3 is 15 residues. Germline V lookup: CDR1 MGHRA, CDR2 YSYEKL. With 3 bases removed from V and 0 bases from J, the gap between germline ends came to 11 bases.

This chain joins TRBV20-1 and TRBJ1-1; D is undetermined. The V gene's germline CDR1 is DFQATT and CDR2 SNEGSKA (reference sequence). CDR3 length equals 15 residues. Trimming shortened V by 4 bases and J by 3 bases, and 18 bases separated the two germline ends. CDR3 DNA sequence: TGCAGTGCTATTCCCTTGCAGACCCCGGACACTGAAGCTTTCTTT. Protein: CSAIPLQTPDTEAFF.

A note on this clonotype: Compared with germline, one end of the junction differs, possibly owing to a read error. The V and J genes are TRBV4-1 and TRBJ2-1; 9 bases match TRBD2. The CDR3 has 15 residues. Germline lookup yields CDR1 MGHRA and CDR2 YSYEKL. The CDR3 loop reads CASIQGSGGYNEQFF. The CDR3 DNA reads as TGCGCCAGCATCCAAGGCAGCGGGGGGTACAATGAGCAGTTCTTC.

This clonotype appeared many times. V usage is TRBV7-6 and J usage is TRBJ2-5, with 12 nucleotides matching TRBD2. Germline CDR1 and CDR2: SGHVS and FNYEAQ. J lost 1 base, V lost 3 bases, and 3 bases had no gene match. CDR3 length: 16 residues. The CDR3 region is CASSFPTSGGQETQYF. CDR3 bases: TGTGCCAGCAGCTTCCCGACTAGCGGGGGCCAAGAGACCCAGTACTTC.

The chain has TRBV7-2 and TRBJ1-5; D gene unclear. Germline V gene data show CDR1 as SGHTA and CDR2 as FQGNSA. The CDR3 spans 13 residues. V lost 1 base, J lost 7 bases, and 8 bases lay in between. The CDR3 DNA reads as TGTGCCAGCAGCTTAGTCCCGGGGCAGCCCCAGCATTTT. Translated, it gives CASSLVPGQPQHF.

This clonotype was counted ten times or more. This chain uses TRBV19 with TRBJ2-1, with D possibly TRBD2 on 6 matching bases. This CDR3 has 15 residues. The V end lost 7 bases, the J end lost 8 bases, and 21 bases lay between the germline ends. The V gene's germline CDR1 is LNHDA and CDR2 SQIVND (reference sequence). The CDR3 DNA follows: TGTGCCAGTACCTCAGCGGTGCTAGCGTCCCATGAGCAGTTCTTC. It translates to CASTSAVLASHEQFF.

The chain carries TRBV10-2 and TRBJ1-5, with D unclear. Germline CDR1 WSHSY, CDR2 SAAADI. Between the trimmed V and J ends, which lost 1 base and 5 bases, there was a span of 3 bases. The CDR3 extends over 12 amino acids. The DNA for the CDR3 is TGCGCCAGCAGTGAGTTTCATCAGCCCCAGCATTTT. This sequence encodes CASSEFHQPQHF.

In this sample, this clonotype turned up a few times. The CDR3 sequence: CASSLDPSGYNEQFF. The CDR3 region has the DNA TGTGCCAGCAGCTTAGATCCTAGCGGCTACAATGAGCAGTTCTTC. The chain couples TRBV11-2 to TRBJ2-1; 7 bases line up with TRBD2. The J segment lost 3 bases and the V segment lost 0 bases, leaving 2 bases of the junction unmatched. CDR3 length equals 15 residues. The germline V gene encodes CDR1 SGHAT and CDR2 FQNNGV. The full variable domain, in which reference TRBV11-2 and TRBJ2-1 provide the parts outside the CDR3, is EAGVAQSPRYKIIEKRQSVAFWCNPISGHATLYWYQQILGQGPKLLIQFQNNGVVDDSQLPKDRFSAERLKGVDSTLKIQPAKLEDSAVYLCASSLDPSGYNEQFFGPGTRLTVL.

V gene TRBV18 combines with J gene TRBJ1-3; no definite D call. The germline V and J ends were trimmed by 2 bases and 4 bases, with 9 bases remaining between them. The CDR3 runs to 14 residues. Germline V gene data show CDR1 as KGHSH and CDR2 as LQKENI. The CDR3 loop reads CASSPAERGNTIYF. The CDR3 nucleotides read TGTGCCAGCTCACCAGCAGAAAGAGGAAACACCATATATTTT. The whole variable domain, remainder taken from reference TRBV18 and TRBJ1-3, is NAGVMQNPRHLVRRRGQEARLRCSPMKGHSHVYWYRQLPEEGLKFMVYLQKENIIDESGMPKERFSAEFPKEGPSILRIQQVVRGDSAAYFCASSPAERGNTIYFGEGSWLTVV.

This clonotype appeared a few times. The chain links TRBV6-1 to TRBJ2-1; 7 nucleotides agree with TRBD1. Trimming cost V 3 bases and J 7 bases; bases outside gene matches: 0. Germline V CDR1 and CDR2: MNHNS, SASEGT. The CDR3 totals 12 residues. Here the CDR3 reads CASSETGNEQFF. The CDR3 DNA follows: TGTGCCAGCAGTGAGACAGGGAATGAGCAGTTCTTC.

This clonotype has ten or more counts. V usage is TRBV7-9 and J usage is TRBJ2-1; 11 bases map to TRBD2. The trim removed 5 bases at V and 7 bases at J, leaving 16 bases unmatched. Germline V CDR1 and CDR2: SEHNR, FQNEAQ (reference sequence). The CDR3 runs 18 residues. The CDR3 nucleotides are TGTGCCAGCAGCGGAGAGGGATTACCTGGGACTAGCGGTAATGAGCAGTTCTTC. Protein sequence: CASSGEGLPGTSGNEQFF.

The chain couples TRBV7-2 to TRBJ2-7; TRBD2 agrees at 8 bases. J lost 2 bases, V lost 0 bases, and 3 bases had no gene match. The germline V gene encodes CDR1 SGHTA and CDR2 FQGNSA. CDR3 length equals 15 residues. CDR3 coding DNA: TGTGCCAGCAGCTTAGCACTAGCGGAACCCTACGAGCAGTACTTC. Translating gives CASSLALAEPYEQYF.

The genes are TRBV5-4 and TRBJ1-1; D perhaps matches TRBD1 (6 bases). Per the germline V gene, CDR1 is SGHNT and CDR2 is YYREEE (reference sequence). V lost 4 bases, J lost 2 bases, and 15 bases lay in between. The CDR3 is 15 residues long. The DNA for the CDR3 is TGTGCCAGCAGCAGGCTTACAGGGAAAAACACTGAAGCTTTCTTT. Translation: CASSRLTGKNTEAFF.

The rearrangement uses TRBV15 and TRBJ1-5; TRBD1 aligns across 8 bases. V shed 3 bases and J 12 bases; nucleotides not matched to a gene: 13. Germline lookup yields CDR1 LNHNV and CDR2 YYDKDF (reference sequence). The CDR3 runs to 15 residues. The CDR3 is CATSSTGTGGGGQHF. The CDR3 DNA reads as TGTGCCACCAGCAGCACCGGGACAGGCGGAGGGGGCCAGCATTTT.

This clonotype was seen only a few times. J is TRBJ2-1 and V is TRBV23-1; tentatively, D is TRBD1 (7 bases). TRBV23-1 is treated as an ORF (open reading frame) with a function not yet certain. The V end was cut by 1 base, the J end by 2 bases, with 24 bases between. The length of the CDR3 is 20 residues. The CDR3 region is CASSQLEKISDREAYNEQFF. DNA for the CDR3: TGCGCCAGCAGTCAATTGGAGAAAATTTCCGACAGGGAGGCCTACAATGAGCAGTTCTTC.

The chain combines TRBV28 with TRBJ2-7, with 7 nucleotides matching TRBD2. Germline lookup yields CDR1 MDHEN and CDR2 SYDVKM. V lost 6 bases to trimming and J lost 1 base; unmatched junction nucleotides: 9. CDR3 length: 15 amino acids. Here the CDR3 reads CASSPGREDSYEQYF. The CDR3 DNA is TGTGCCAGCAGCCCCGGCCGGGAGGATTCCTACGAGCAGTACTTC. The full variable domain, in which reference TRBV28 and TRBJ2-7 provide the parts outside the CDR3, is DVKVTQSSRYLVKRTGEKVFLECVQDMDHENMFWYRQDPGLGLRLIYFSYDVKMKEKGDIPEGYSVSREKKERFSLILESASTNQTSMYLCASSPGREDSYEQYFGPGTRLTVT.

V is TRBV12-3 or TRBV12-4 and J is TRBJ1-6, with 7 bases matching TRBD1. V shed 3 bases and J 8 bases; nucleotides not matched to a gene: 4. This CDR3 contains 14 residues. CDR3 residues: CASSFQGVDSPLHF. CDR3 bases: TGTGCCAGCAGTTTTCAGGGGGTAGATTCACCCCTCCACTTT.

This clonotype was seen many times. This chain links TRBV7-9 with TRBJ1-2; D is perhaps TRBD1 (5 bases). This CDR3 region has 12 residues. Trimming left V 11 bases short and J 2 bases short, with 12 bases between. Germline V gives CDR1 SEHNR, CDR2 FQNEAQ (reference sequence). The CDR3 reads CASAQGNYGYTF. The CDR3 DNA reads TGTGCCTCCGCCCAGGGAAACTATGGCTACACCTTC.

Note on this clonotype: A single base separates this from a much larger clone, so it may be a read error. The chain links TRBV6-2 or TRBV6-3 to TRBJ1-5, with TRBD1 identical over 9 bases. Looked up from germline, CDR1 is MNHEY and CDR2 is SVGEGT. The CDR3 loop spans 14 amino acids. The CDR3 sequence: CARSTGTGIQPQHF. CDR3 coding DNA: TGTGCCCGCAGCACCGGGACAGGGATTCAGCCCCAGCATTTT.

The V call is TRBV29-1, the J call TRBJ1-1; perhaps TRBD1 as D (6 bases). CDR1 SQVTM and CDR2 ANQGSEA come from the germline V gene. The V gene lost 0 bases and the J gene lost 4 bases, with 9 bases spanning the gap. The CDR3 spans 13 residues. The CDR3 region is CSVEDEGGTEAFF. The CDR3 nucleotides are TGCAGCGTTGAAGATGAAGGGGGCACTGAAGCTTTCTTT.

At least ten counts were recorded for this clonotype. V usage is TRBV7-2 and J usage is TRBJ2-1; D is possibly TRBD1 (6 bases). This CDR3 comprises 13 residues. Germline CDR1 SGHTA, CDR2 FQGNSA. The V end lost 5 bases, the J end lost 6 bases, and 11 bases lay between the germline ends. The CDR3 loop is CASSADRFNEQFF. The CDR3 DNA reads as TGTGCCAGCAGCGCGGACAGATTCAATGAGCAGTTCTTC.